This TCR beta chain was sequenced in a study of T cell responses to AZD1222 COVID-19 vaccine. Study conclusions and caveats: CD4 TCRs linked to vaccination spanned spike, dominating at 160-218 and 743-854. AZD1222 recipients seropositive at baseline numbered only 5 or 6. The sample set comprised mostly white British donors with more females, and clonal diversity was possibly underestimated. Repertoires were obtained solely post-peak T cell response.

Germline-derived CDR1 and CDR2 are SGHNT and YYREEE (reference sequence). CDR3 size: 16 residues. V lost 0 bases, J lost 0 bases, and 12 bases lay in between. Measured with immunoSEQ multiplex PCR; TCRdb has only the in-frame clones, and not every one. The sample holds around 140,000 clones, over 85% seen once. A remark on this clone: What it binds is not known.

The genes are TRBV5-4 and TRBJ1-1; D may be TRBD1 (6 bases). This specimen was peripheral blood, taken on day 0 of AZD1222 vaccination. The source is an adult in good health. The CDR3 protein is CASSLGGTLMNTEAFF. CDR3 coding DNA: TGTGCCAGCAGCTTGGGAGGGACACTCATGAACACTGAAGCTTTCTTT.